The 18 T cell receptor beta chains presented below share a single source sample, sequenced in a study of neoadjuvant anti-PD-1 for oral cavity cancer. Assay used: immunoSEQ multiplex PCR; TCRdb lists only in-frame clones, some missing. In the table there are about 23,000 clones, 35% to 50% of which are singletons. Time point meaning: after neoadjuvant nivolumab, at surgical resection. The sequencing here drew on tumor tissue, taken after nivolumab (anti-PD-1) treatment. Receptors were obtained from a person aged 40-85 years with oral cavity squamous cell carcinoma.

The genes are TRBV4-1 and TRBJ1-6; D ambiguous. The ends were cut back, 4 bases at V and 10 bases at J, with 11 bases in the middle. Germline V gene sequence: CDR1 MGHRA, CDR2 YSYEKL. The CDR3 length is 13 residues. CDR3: CASSRPLDSPLHF. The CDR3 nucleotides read TGCGCCAGCAGCCGCCCACTGGACTCACCCCTCCACTTT.

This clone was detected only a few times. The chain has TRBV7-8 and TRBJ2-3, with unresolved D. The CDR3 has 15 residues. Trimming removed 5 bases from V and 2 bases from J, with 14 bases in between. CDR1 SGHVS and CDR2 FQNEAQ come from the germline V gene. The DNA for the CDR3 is TGTGCCAGCAGCCCCGGTGGCAGATACACAGATACGCAGTATTTT. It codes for CASSPGGRYTDTQYF.

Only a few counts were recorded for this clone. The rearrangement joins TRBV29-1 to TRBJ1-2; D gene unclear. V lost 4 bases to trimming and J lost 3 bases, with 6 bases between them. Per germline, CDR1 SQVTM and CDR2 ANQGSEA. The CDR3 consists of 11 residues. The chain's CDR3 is CSVARDYGYTF. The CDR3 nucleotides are TGCAGCGTTGCAAGGGACTATGGCTACACCTTC.

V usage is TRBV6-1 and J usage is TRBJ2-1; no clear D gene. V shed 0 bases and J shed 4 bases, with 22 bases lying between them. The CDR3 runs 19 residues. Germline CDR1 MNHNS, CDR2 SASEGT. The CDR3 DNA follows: TGTGCCAGCAGTGAAGCGCTCGGTCGGGCAGTTCCCTCTTACAATGAGCAGTTCTTC. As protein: CASSEALGRAVPSYNEQFF.

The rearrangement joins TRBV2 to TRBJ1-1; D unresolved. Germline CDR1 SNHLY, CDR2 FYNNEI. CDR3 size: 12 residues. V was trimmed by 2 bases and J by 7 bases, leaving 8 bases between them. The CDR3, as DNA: TGTGCCAGCAGTGAATCTCTCAGTGAAGCTTTCTTT. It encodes CASSESLSEAFF.

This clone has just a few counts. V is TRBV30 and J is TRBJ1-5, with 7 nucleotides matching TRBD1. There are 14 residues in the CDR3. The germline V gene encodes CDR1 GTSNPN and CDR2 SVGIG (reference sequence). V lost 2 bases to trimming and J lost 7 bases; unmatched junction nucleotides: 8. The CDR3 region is CAWSSTGLRQPQHF. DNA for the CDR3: TGTGCCTGGAGTTCGACAGGGTTAAGGCAGCCCCAGCATTTT.

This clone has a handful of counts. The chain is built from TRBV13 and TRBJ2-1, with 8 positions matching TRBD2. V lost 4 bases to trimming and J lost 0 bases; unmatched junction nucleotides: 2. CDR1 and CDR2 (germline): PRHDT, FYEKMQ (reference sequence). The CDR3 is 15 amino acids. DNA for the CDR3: TGTGCCAGCAGCTGGGGACTAGTCTCCTACAATGAGCAGTTCTTC. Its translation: CASSWGLVSYNEQFF.

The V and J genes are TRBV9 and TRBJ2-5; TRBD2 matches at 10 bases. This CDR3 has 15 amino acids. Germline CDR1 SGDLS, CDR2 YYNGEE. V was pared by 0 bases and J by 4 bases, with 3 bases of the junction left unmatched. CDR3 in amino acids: CASSVGSGGLETQYF. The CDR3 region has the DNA TGTGCCAGCAGCGTAGGTAGCGGGGGGCTAGAGACCCAGTACTTC. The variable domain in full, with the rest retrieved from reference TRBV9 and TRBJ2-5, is DSGVTQTPKHLITATGQRVTLRCSPRSGDLSVYWYQQSLDQGLQFLIQYYNGEERAKGNILERFSAQQFPDLHSELNLSSLELGDSALYFCASSVGSGGLETQYFGPGTRLLVL.

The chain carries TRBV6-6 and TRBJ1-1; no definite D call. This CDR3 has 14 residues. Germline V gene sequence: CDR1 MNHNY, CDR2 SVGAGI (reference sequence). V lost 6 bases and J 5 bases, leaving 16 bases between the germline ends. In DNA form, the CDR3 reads TGTGCCAGCAGGCCTACCTCGGTGGGGACTGAAGCTTTCTTT. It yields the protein CASRPTSVGTEAFF.

The CDR3 nucleotides are TGTGCCAGCAGCTTGGTGTCGCGGCATCTTAATTCACCCCTCCACTTT. This gives the protein CASSLVSRHLNSPLHF. The chain employs TRBV5-6 and TRBJ1-6; D gene unclear. Between the trimmed V and J ends, which lost 0 bases and 6 bases, there was a span of 13 bases. Germline assignment: CDR1 SGHDT and CDR2 YYEEEE. The CDR3 has 16 residues.

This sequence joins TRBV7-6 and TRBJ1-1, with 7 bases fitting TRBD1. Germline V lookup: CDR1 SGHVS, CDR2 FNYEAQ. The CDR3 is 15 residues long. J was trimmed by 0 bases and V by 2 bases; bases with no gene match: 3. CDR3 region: CASSLLTGMNTEAFF. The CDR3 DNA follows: TGTGCCAGCAGCTTACTGACAGGGATGAACACTGAAGCTTTCTTT.

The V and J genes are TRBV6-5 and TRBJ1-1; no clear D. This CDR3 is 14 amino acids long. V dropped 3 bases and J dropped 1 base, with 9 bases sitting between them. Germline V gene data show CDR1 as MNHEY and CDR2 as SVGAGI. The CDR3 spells CASSYKGGNTEAFF. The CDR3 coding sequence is TGTGCCAGCAGTTATAAGGGTGGGAACACTGAAGCTTTCTTT.

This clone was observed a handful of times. The CDR3 loop reads CASSQATLGSTEAFF. The CDR3, as DNA: TGCGCCAGCAGCCAAGCGACCCTCGGTAGCACTGAAGCTTTCTTT. The chain joins TRBV4-3 to TRBJ1-1; unclear D gene. Germline V gene lookup returns CDR1 LGHNA and CDR2 YSLEER. The CDR3 runs to 15 residues. Trimming pared 1 base from V and 4 bases from J, leaving 13 bases between.

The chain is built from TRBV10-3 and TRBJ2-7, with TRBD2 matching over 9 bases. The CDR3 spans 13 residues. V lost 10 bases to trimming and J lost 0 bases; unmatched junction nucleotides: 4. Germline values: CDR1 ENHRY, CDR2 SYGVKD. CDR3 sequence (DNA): TGTGCCAGCTTAGCGGGGGACTCCTACGAGCAGTACTTC. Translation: CASLAGDSYEQYF.

The DNA for the CDR3 is TGTGCCAGCAGTCTGGCGGGGGGGGTGACAGATACGCAGTATTTT. Translated, it gives CASSLAGGVTDTQYF. The chain is built from TRBV2 and TRBJ2-3, with 9 bases matching TRBD2. The CDR3 runs 15 residues. CDR1 is SNHLY, CDR2 FYNNEI, per germline. The V segment lost 5 bases and the J segment 3 bases; nucleotides outside the gene matches: 6.

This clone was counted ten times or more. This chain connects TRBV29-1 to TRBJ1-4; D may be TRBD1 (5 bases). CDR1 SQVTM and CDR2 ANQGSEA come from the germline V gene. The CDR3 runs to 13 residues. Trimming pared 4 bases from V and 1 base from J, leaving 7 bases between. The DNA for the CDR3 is TGCAGCGTTGGGGGCAGAACTAATGAAAAACTGTTTTTT. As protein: CSVGGRTNEKLFF.

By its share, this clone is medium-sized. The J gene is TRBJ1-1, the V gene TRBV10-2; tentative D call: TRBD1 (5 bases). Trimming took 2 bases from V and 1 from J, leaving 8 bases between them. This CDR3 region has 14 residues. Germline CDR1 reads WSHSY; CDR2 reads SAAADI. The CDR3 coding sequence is TGCGCCAGCAGTGAGCTTGGGGCGAACACTGAAGCTTTCTTT. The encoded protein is CASSELGANTEAFF.

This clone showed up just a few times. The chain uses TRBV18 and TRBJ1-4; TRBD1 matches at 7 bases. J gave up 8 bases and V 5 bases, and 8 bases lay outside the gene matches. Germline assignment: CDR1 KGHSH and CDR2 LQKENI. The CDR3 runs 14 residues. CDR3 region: CASSSTGIGEKLFF. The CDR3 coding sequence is TGTGCCAGCTCATCGACAGGGATAGGGGAAAAACTGTTTTTT.